These 25 T cell receptor beta chains came from one sample sequenced in a study of T cells after yellow fever vaccination. TCRdb re-called the 5' RACE reads with MiXCR, one entry per CDR3 protein. The table has 350,000 or so distinct CDR3 sequences, roughly 8% seen once. The sample consisted of PBMCs, taken approximately 40 days after the first yellow fever vaccination. The receptors stem from a man aged 18 to 29 who received the YFV17D yellow fever vaccine.

The chain carries TRBV7-2 and TRBJ1-2, with D hard to call. Germline CDR1 SGHTA, CDR2 FQGNSA. The CDR3 totals 14 residues. V gave up 2 bases and J gave up 5 bases, with 12 bases separating them. CDR3 DNA sequence: TGTGCCAGCAGCTTAACCGTACTCATTTATGGCTACACCTTC. Protein sequence: CASSLTVLIYGYTF.

V usage is TRBV4-1 and J usage is TRBJ1-3, with TRBD1 as a possible D gene (5 bases). Germline V lookup: CDR1 MGHRA, CDR2 YSYEKL. The CDR3 is made up of 15 amino acids. Trimming stripped 0 bases from V and 8 bases from J, with 14 bases between. CDR3 region: CASSQDIGGGYTIYF. For the CDR3, the DNA is TGCGCCAGCAGCCAAGATATCGGTGGGGGGTACACCATATATTTT.

Remarks on this clonotype: A much larger clone is a single base away; this may be a read error. The rearrangement joins TRBV3-1 to TRBJ1-2; unclear D gene. The CDR3 loop spans 15 amino acids. Germline V CDR1 and CDR2: LGHDT, YNNKEL (reference sequence). The V and J ends lost 2 bases and 6 bases respectively, with 16 bases between them. The chain's CDR3 is CASSQRPGRPNGYTF. CDR3 DNA sequence: TGTGCCAGCAGCCAAAGGCCGGGCAGACCGAATGGCTACACCTTC. The full variable domain, rest sourced from reference TRBV3-1 and TRBJ1-2, is DTAVSQTPKYLVTQMGNDKSIKCEQNLGHDTMYWYKQDSKKFLKIMFSYNNKELIINETVPNRFSPKSPDKAHLNLHINSLELGDSAVYFCASSQRPGRPNGYTFGSGTRLTVV.

The chain combines TRBV5-1 with TRBJ2-6, with unresolved D. V lost 4 bases, J lost 3 bases, and 8 bases lay in between. The CDR3 runs 14 residues. Germline V CDR1 and CDR2: SGHRS, YFSETQ. Here the CDR3 reads CASSLRHGANVLTF. In DNA form, the CDR3 reads TGCGCCAGCAGCCTGAGGCATGGGGCCAACGTCCTGACTTTC.

Remarks on this clonotype: An end of the junction does not agree with germline; a read error may underlie this. V and J are TRBV12-3 or TRBV12-4 and TRBJ2-1, with TRBD2 matching 12 bases. CDR3 size: 18 residues. The CDR3 coding sequence is TGTGCCAGCTGTTTGCGGAGGACTAGCGGGGTCTCCTACAATGAGCAGTTCTTC. Its translation: CASCLRRTSGVSYNEQFF.

The rearrangement links TRBV19 to TRBJ2-2; the D is unclear. The V end lost 3 bases, the J end lost 4 bases, and 3 bases lay between the germline ends. Germline V gene data show CDR1 as LNHDA and CDR2 as SQIVND (reference sequence). CDR3 length equals 12 residues. The CDR3 protein is CASSIVTGELFF. The CDR3 coding sequence is TGTGCCAGTAGTATCGTCACCGGGGAGCTGTTTTTT. Combining the CDR3 with reference TRBV19 and TRBJ2-2 gives the whole variable domain DGGITQSPKYLFRKEGQNVTLSCEQNLNHDAMYWYRQDPGQGLRLIYYSQIVNDFQKGDIAEGYSVSREKKESFPLTVTSAQKNPTAFYLCASSIVTGELFFGEGSRLTVL.

This clonotype was observed once. This may arise from a read error, as a much more abundant clone is one base away. The rearrangement joins TRBV6-1 to TRBJ2-7; the match to TRBD1 covers 10 bases. The germline V gene encodes CDR1 MNHNS and CDR2 SASEGT. The CDR3 runs to 16 residues. V was pared by 7 bases and J by 7 bases, with 16 bases of the junction left unmatched. The CDR3: CASMLGTSGQGREQYF. Written as DNA, the CDR3 is TGTGCCAGCATGCTCGGTACTTCGGGACAGGGGAGGGAGCAGTACTTC.

At least ten counts were recorded for this clonotype. V is TRBV7-2 and J is TRBJ1-5, with 9 nucleotides matching TRBD1. CDR3 length: 15 residues. CDR1 is SGHTA and CDR2 is FQGNSA in the germline V gene. J lost 5 bases, V lost 5 bases, and 7 bases had no gene match. CDR3 amino acids: CASSHPQGAHQPQHF. The CDR3 DNA is TGTGCCAGCAGCCACCCACAGGGGGCTCATCAGCCCCAGCATTTT.

This clonotype was counted a few times. This chain joins TRBV6-6 and TRBJ1-2; D uncertain. From germline, CDR1 is MNHNY and CDR2 SVGAGI (reference sequence). Trimming stripped 6 bases from V and 4 bases from J, with 12 bases between. The CDR3 runs 13 residues. The CDR3: CASSDREIYGYTF. The CDR3 DNA sequence: TGTGCCAGCAGCGACCGGGAGATCTATGGCTACACCTTC.

This clonotype was picked up a small number of times. The junction shows a germline mismatch at one end, possibly a read error. CDR3 coding DNA: TGTGCCACCAGCAGAGATACAGGGAACATCGGGGAGCTGTTTTTT. It is translated as CATSRDTGNIGELFF. The chain recombines TRBV15 with TRBJ2-2; the D gene is possibly TRBD1 (6 bases). The CDR3 runs to 15 residues. Per germline, CDR1 LNHNV and CDR2 YYDKDF (reference sequence). Drawing the rest from reference TRBV15 and TRBJ2-2, the complete variable domain is DAMVIQNPRYQVTQFGKPVTLSCSQTLNHNVMYWYQQKSSQAPKLLFHYYDKDFNNEADTPDNFQSRRPNTSFCFLDIRSPGLGDTAMYLCATSRDTGNIGELFFGEGSRLTVL.

This chain links TRBV7-3 with TRBJ2-1; 14 positions agree with TRBD2. Germline-derived CDR1 and CDR2 are SGHTA and FQGTGA. Losses at the gene ends were 1 base for V and 9 bases for J; bases not matched to a gene: 5. The CDR3 loop spans 16 amino acids. The CDR3 DNA is TGTGCCAGCAGCTTAAACCCCGGGACTAGCGGGAGTGAGCAGTTCTTC. Translating it yields CASSLNPGTSGSEQFF.

This clonotype was seen more than once but under ten times. This rearrangement joins TRBV5-1 to TRBJ1-1, with 9 bases lining up with TRBD1. CDR1 is SGHRS, CDR2 YFSETQ, per germline. V trimming: 4 bases; J trimming: 4 bases; junction bases outside the gene matches: 8. The CDR3 extends over 15 amino acids. The CDR3 here is CASSQRTGVGTEAFF. As DNA, the CDR3 is TGCGCCAGCAGCCAGCGGACAGGGGTGGGCACTGAAGCTTTCTTT.

The V call is TRBV5-1, the J call TRBJ2-3, with TRBD1 identical over 8 bases. The CDR3 extends over 17 amino acids. Losses at the gene ends were 4 bases for V and 0 bases for J; bases not matched to a gene: 10. Germline V CDR1 and CDR2: SGHRS, YFSETQ. DNA for the CDR3: TGCGCCAGCAGCGCCAAAGGACAGGGAGGCAGCACAGATACGCAGTATTTT. Amino acid sequence: CASSAKGQGGSTDTQYF.

V and J are TRBV6-5 and TRBJ2-3; TRBD1 might be the D (6 bases). The CDR3 extends over 17 amino acids. Trimming took 0 bases from V and 4 from J, leaving 17 bases between them. Germline V lookup: CDR1 MNHEY, CDR2 SVGAGI. CDR3 sequence: CASSYSRTADRPDTQYF. The CDR3 DNA reads TGTGCCAGCAGTTACTCGAGGACAGCCGACCGTCCAGATACGCAGTATTTT.

The V and J genes are TRBV28 and TRBJ1-2; the D is unclear. The CDR3 runs to 15 residues. Trimming pared 1 base from V and 8 bases from J, leaving 17 bases between. Germline V gene sequence: CDR1 MDHEN, CDR2 SYDVKM. Here the CDR3 DNA reads TGTGCCAGCAGTTTATTCAGCGGGGTCCTTGGGGGCTACACCTTC. It yields the protein CASSLFSGVLGGYTF.

In this sample, this clonotype turned up many times. This chain uses TRBV15 with TRBJ1-1; D might be TRBD1 (5 bases). V dropped 7 bases and J dropped 1 base, with 16 bases sitting between them. Germline values: CDR1 LNHNV, CDR2 YYDKDF (reference sequence). CDR3 length: 15 residues. CDR3 nucleotide sequence: TGTGCCACCATCGGAGGAAGGGGCTCGAACACTGAAGCTTTCTTT. It encodes CATIGGRGSNTEAFF. The full variable domain, rest sourced from reference TRBV15 and TRBJ1-1, is DAMVIQNPRYQVTQFGKPVTLSCSQTLNHNVMYWYQQKSSQAPKLLFHYYDKDFNNEADTPDNFQSRRPNTSFCFLDIRSPGLGDTAMYLCATIGGRGSNTEAFFGQGTRLTVV.

The chain links TRBV12-3 or TRBV12-4 to TRBJ1-1, with a possible D match to TRBD1 (5 bases). The CDR3 extends over 12 amino acids. V lost 10 bases, J lost 8 bases, and 17 bases lay in between. CDR3 sequence reads: CATSLAGGEAFF. The CDR3 DNA reads as TGTGCCACCTCACTGGCGGGGGGGGAAGCTTTCTTT.

This clonotype was counted only a few times. The chain is built from TRBV7-9 and TRBJ2-7; unclear D gene. Germline V gives CDR1 SEHNR, CDR2 FQNEAQ (reference sequence). Trimming shortened V by 2 bases and J by 2 bases, and 7 bases separated the two germline ends. CDR3 size: 13 residues. CDR3 sequence (DNA): TGTGCCAGCAGCTTAACGGAACCCTACGAGCAGTACGTC. Protein: CASSLTEPYEQYV.

This clonotype showed up just a few times. V and J are TRBV15 and TRBJ2-2; D uncertain. Trimming stripped 5 bases from V and 4 bases from J, with 14 bases between. This CDR3 has 15 residues. The germline V gene has CDR1 LNHNV and CDR2 YYDKDF (reference sequence). Here the CDR3 reads CATSPRLASTGELFF. The CDR3 DNA is TGTGCCACCAGCCCCCGTTTGGCGAGCACCGGGGAGCTGTTTTTT.

This clonotype was detected only a few times. The chain combines TRBV19 with TRBJ2-7; D is undetermined. The CDR3 has 14 amino acids. Germline lookup yields CDR1 LNHDA and CDR2 SQIVND (reference sequence). Deletions cut 1 base from V and 2 bases from J, with 9 bases between. As DNA, the CDR3 is TGTGCCAGTAGTATAGCGAACAGTGCCTACGAGCAGTACTTC. Translating gives CASSIANSAYEQYF. Using reference TRBV19 and TRBJ2-7 for the parts outside the CDR3, the full variable domain is DGGITQSPKYLFRKEGQNVTLSCEQNLNHDAMYWYRQDPGQGLRLIYYSQIVNDFQKGDIAEGYSVSREKKESFPLTVTSAQKNPTAFYLCASSIANSAYEQYFGPGTRLTVT.

This clonotype was observed many times. V usage is TRBV28 and J usage is TRBJ1-5, with D possibly matching TRBD1 (6 bases). The CDR3 has 14 amino acids. Germline CDR1 reads MDHEN; CDR2 reads SYDVKM. The V end lost 5 bases, the J end lost 2 bases, and 10 bases lay between the germline ends. The CDR3 bases are TGTGCCAGCAGTCTTCGACAGGGCAATCAGCCCCAGCATTTT. It translates to CASSLRQGNQPQHF.

A few counts support this clonotype. The DNA for the CDR3 is TGCAGGGGCCCTCGGGGCTACACCTTC. It codes for CRGPRGYTF. The chain combines TRBV20-1 with TRBJ1-2, with D hard to call. CDR3 length equals 9 residues. The V gene's germline CDR1 is DFQATT and CDR2 SNEGSKA (reference sequence).

This clonotype has only a few counts. V is TRBV5-5 and J is TRBJ1-4, with 7 bases that match TRBD1. Per germline, CDR1 SGHKS and CDR2 YYEKEE (reference sequence). The V and J ends lost 4 bases and 5 bases, in that order; junction bases with no gene match: 8. The CDR3 has 15 residues. The CDR3 reads CASSPRQGENEKLFF. Written as DNA, the CDR3 is TGTGCCAGCAGCCCCAGACAGGGAGAGAATGAAAAACTGTTTTTT. The variable domain in full, completed from reference TRBV5-5 and TRBJ1-4, reads DAGVTQSPTHLIKTRGQQVTLRCSPISGHKSVSWYQQVLGQGPQFIFQYYEKEERGRGNFPDRFSARQFPNYSSELNVNALLLGDSALYLCASSPRQGENEKLFFGSGTQLSVL.

The sample holds many counts of this clonotype. J is TRBJ2-3 and V is TRBV5-1; TRBD1 matches 9 bases. Germline V gene data show CDR1 as SGHRS and CDR2 as YFSETQ. J gave up 3 bases and V 4 bases, and 6 bases lay outside the gene matches. This CDR3 is 15 amino acids long. CDR3 DNA: TGCGCCAGCAGCGACACGGGACAGGGAACAGATACGCAGTATTTT. Amino acid sequence: CASSDTGQGTDTQYF.

The J gene is TRBJ2-7, the V gene TRBV18; TRBD1 is a possible D gene (7 bases). The V end was cut by 3 bases, the J end by 3 bases, with 24 bases between. The CDR3 is made up of 18 amino acids. CDR1 is KGHSH, CDR2 LQKENI, per germline. The CDR3 reads CASSPYVGGGIGNYEQYF. The DNA for the CDR3 is TGTGCCAGCTCACCTTACGTTGGAGGGGGCATTGGAAACTACGAGCAGTACTTC.